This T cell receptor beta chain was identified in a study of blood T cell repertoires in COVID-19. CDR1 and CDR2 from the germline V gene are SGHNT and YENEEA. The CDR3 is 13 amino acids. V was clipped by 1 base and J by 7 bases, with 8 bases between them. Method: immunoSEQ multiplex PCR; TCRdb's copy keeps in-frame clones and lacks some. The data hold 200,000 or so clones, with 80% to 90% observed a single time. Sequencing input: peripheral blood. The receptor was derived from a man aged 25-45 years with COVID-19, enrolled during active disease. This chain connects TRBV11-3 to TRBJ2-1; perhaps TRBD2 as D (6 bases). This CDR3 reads CASSLGGRNEQFF. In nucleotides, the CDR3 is TGTGCCAGCAGCTTAGGGGGGAGGAATGAGCAGTTCTTC.